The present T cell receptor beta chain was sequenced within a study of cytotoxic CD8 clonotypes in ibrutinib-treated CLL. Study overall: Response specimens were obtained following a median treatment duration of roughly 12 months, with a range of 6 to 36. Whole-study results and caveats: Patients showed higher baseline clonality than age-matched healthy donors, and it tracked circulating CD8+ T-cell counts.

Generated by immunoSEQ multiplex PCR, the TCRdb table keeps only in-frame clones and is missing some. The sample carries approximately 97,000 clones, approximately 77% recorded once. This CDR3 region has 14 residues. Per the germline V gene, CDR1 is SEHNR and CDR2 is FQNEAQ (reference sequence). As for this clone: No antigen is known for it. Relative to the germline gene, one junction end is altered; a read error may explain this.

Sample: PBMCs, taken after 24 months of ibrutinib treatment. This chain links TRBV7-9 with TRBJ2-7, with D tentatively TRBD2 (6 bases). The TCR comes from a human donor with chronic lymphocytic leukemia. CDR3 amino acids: CASSPGRTSHEQYF. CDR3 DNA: TGTGCCAGCAGCCCCGGGAGAACCTCCCACGAGCAGTACTTC.